Each of the 18 T cell receptor beta chains below was sequenced from the same sample in a study of STAT5B mutations in CD4+ large granular lymphocyte leukemia. Only in-frame clones appear in the TCRdb table, and some are missing; sequencing was by immunoSEQ multiplex PCR. This table has thousands of clones, about 70% appearing once. Sequenced input: PBMCs. Receptors originate from a woman in her sixties with CD4+ T-cell large granular lymphocyte leukemia.

This clone was detected a few times. J is TRBJ1-1 and V is TRBV4-3; D not certain. This CDR3 region has 15 residues. The V and J ends lost 0 bases and 4 bases respectively, with 12 bases between them. Germline V gene data show CDR1 as LGHNA and CDR2 as YSLEER. The CDR3 DNA reads as TGCGCCAGCAGCCAAGAATATCGGGGTGGCACTGAAGCTTTCTTT. Amino acid sequence: CASSQEYRGGTEAFF.

CDR3 DNA: TGTGCCAGCAGCTTGGACACGAGTTTGAACACTGAAGCTTTCTTT. Its translation is CASSLDTSLNTEAFF. This chain connects TRBV5-8 to TRBJ1-1; no clear D gene. Trimming removed 0 bases at V and 0 bases at J, with 9 bases between. Germline CDR1 is SGHTS and CDR2 is YDEGEE. There are 15 residues in the CDR3.

In this sample, this clone turned up a few times. This chain links TRBV19 with TRBJ1-2, with a tentative D call TRBD1 (6 bases). The CDR3 runs 13 residues. V was pared by 2 bases and J by 7 bases, with 11 bases between. Germline lookup yields CDR1 LNHDA and CDR2 SQIVND (reference sequence). In nucleotides, the CDR3 is TGTGCCAGTAGTATAACTCAGGGGTCTGGCTACACCTTC. The encoded protein is CASSITQGSGYTF.

This clone has only a few counts. CDR3 DNA sequence: TGTGCCAGCAGCTTAGCGCAGGGGCCAAACTATGGCTACACCTTC. Protein: CASSLAQGPNYGYTF. J is TRBJ1-2 and V is TRBV11-2; tentatively, D is TRBD1 (6 bases). Germline loops: CDR1 SGHAT, CDR2 FQNNGV. V lost 1 base, J lost 2 bases, and 11 bases lay in between. The CDR3 loop spans 15 amino acids.

This rearrangement joins TRBV11-3 to TRBJ2-7; 9 positions match TRBD2. This CDR3 contains 15 residues. The junction had 4 bases not matched to a gene; V was cut back by 3 bases and J by 1 base. Germline V CDR1 and CDR2: SGHNT, YENEEA. CDR3 in amino acids: CASSFGLAGSYEQYF. The CDR3 DNA is TGTGCCAGCAGCTTCGGGCTAGCGGGGTCCTACGAGCAGTACTTC.

The chain recombines TRBV4-3 with TRBJ2-3; the match to TRBD2 covers 9 bases. Per the germline V gene, CDR1 is LGHNA and CDR2 is YSLEER. The CDR3 consists of 17 residues. The J segment lost 1 base and the V segment lost 4 bases, leaving 9 bases of the junction unmatched. The CDR3 is CASSPGASGDGTDTQYF. DNA of the CDR3: TGCGCCAGCAGCCCCGGGGCTAGCGGGGATGGCACAGATACGCAGTATTTT.

The chain joins TRBV7-8 to TRBJ2-2; D gene uncertain. The V end was cut by 5 bases, the J end by 0 bases, with 7 bases between. The CDR3 contains 14 residues. Germline CDR1 SGHVS, CDR2 FQNEAQ. In DNA, the CDR3 is TGTGCCAGCAGCGGCACAACGAACACCGGGGAGCTGTTTTTT. This gives the protein CASSGTTNTGELFF.

The gene calls are TRBV7-2 and TRBJ1-5, with TRBD1 as a possible D gene (5 bases). The germline V gene has CDR1 SGHTA and CDR2 FQGNSA. The CDR3 consists of 15 residues. Trimming cost V 1 base and J 5 bases, with 12 bases left between them. CDR3 sequence reads: CASSLGGAVYQPQHF. The CDR3 nucleotides are TGTGCCAGCAGCTTAGGTGGGGCAGTTTATCAGCCCCAGCATTTT.

The chain joins TRBV9 to TRBJ2-5, with D maybe TRBD1 (6 bases). V lost 3 bases and J 1 base, leaving 10 bases between the germline ends. Germline V gene sequence: CDR1 SGDLS, CDR2 YYNGEE. The CDR3 is made up of 14 amino acids. The CDR3 DNA reads TGTGCCAGCAGCGCGACAGGAGCCCAAGAGACCCAGTACTTC. This translates into CASSATGAQETQYF. The entire variable domain, with the rest obtained from reference TRBV9 and TRBJ2-5, is as follows: DSGVTQTPKHLITATGQRVTLRCSPRSGDLSVYWYQQSLDQGLQFLIQYYNGEERAKGNILERFSAQQFPDLHSELNLSSLELGDSALYFCASSATGAQETQYFGPGTRLLVL.

The CDR3 loop is CASGVRVDGGEQYF. The CDR3 nucleotides are TGTGCTAGTGGTGTCCGGGTGGACGGCGGCGAGCAGTACTTC. The V and J genes are TRBV12-5 and TRBJ2-7; D is uncertain. This CDR3 contains 14 residues. Germline CDR1 and CDR2: LGHNT and FRNRAP. V shed 5 bases and J shed 6 bases, with 17 bases lying between them.

This sequence joins TRBV10-3 and TRBJ2-7, with TRBD1 identical over 7 bases. The V and J ends lost 3 bases and 3 bases, in that order; junction bases with no gene match: 2. Germline V gives CDR1 ENHRY, CDR2 SYGVKD. This CDR3 is 13 amino acids long. CDR3 nucleotides: TGTGCCATCAGTGACTGGGACAGCTACGAGCAGTACTTC. It yields the protein CAISDWDSYEQYF.

The CDR3 bases are TGTGCCAGCAGCTTGAGGGATTGGGATACGCAGTATTTT. Its protein is CASSLRDWDTQYF. The chain employs TRBV11-2 and TRBJ2-3, with a weak D call TRBD2 (5 bases). The CDR3 consists of 13 residues. V shed 3 bases and J shed 6 bases, with 10 bases lying between them. Germline-derived CDR1 and CDR2 are SGHAT and FQNNGV.

The V and J genes are TRBV7-9 and TRBJ2-2, with 9 bases matching TRBD1. The CDR3 is 17 amino acids. Germline V CDR1 and CDR2: SEHNR, FQNEAQ (reference sequence). V dropped 4 bases and J dropped 7; count of bases not matched to a gene: 13. In DNA form, the CDR3 reads TGTGCCAGCAGCTATTCGCCCGGGACAGGGCCCTACGGGGAGCTGTTTTTT. Protein: CASSYSPGTGPYGELFF.

V is TRBV27 and J is TRBJ1-5; D may be TRBD1 (5 bases). Trimming shortened V by 5 bases and J by 4 bases, and 15 bases separated the two germline ends. The CDR3 totals 15 residues. Germline loops: CDR1 MNHEY, CDR2 SMNVEV (reference sequence). The CDR3 DNA reads TGTGCCAGCAGTCCTCGCTGGGACTCGAATCAGCCCCAGCATTTT. This gives the protein CASSPRWDSNQPQHF.

This clone has a handful of counts. The chain carries TRBV14 and TRBJ1-4; 8 bases agree with TRBD1. The trim removed 1 base at V and 8 bases at J, leaving 9 bases unmatched. CDR1 is SGHDN, CDR2 FVKESK, per germline. The CDR3 is 16 residues long. CDR3 in amino acids: CASSQVGTGRGEKLFF. The CDR3 region has the DNA TGTGCCAGCAGCCAAGTTGGGACAGGCCGGGGGGAAAAACTGTTTTTT. Full variable domain (outside the CDR3, taken from reference TRBV14 and TRBJ1-4): EAGVTQFPSHSVIEKGQTVTLRCDPISGHDNLYWYRRVMGKEIKFLLHFVKESKQDESGMPNNRFLAERTGGTYSTLKVQPAELEDSGVYFCASSQVGTGRGEKLFFGSGTQLSVL.

This clone was observed a few times. The rearrangement joins TRBV5-1 to TRBJ1-2; TRBD1 is a possible D gene (5 bases). This CDR3 has 14 residues. CDR1 and CDR2 from the germline V gene are SGHRS and YFSETQ. V was cut by 1 base and J by 4 bases, with 11 bases left in between. In DNA form, the CDR3 reads TGCGCCAGCAGCTTGTCACCGGGACTCTATGGCTACACCTTC. Encoded protein: CASSLSPGLYGYTF. The full variable domain, with the rest looked up from reference TRBV5-1 and TRBJ1-2, is KAGVTQTPRYLIKTRGQQVTLSCSPISGHRSVSWYQQTPGQGLQFLFEYFSETQRNKGNFPGRFSGRQFSNSRSEMNVSTLELGDSALYLCASSLSPGLYGYTFGSGTRLTVV.

This chain links TRBV5-4 with TRBJ2-2, with 9 bases fitting TRBD2. J gave up 6 bases and V 3 bases, and 6 bases lay outside the gene matches. The length of the CDR3 is 15 residues. Germline V lookup: CDR1 SGHNT, CDR2 YYREEE (reference sequence). The CDR3 DNA sequence: TGTGCCAGCAGCTCCGGGACTAGCAGGTCCGGGGAGCTGTTTTTT. Translation gives CASSSGTSRSGELFF.

J is TRBJ2-7 and V is TRBV5-6; maybe TRBD1 (6 bases). CDR1 and CDR2 (germline): SGHDT, YYEEEE. V dropped 2 bases and J dropped 5 bases, with 11 bases sitting between them. This CDR3 has 13 amino acids. This CDR3 is CASSLTGPHEQYF. The CDR3 region has the DNA TGTGCCAGCAGCTTAACAGGGCCCCACGAGCAGTACTTC. Full variable domain (outside the CDR3, taken from reference TRBV5-6 and TRBJ2-7): DAGVTQSPTHLIKTRGQQVTLRCSPKSGHDTVSWYQQALGQGPQFIFQYYEEEERQRGNFPDRFSGHQFPNYSSELNVNALLLGDSALYLCASSLTGPHEQYFGPGTRLTVT.